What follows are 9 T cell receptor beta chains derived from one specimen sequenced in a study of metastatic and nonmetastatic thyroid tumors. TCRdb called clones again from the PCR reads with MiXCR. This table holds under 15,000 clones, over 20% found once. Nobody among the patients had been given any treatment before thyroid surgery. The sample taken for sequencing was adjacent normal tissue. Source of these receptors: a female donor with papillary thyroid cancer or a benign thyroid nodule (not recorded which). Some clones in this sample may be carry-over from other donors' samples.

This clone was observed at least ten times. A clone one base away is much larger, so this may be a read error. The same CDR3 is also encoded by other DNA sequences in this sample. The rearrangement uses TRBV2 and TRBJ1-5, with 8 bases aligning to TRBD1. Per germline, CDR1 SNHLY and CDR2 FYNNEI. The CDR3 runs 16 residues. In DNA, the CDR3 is TGCGCCAGCAGTGAAGAAGATGGGACAGGAGGTCAGCCCCAGCATTTT. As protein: CASSEEDGTGGQPQHF.

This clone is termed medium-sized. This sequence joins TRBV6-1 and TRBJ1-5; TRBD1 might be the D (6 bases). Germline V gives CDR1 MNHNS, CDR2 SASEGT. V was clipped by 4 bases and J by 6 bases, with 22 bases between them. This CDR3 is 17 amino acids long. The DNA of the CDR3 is TGTGCCAGCAGTGTATTTATATCGTGGGGGGGCGGTCAGCCCCAGCATTTT. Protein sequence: CASSVFISWGGGQPQHF.

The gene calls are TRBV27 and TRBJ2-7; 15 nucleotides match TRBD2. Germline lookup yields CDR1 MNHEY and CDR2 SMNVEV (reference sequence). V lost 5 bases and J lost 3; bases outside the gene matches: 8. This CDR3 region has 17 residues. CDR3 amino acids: CASSQRTSGRAFYEQYF. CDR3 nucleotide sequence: TGTGCCAGCAGTCAGCGGACTAGCGGGAGGGCCTTCTACGAGCAGTACTTC.

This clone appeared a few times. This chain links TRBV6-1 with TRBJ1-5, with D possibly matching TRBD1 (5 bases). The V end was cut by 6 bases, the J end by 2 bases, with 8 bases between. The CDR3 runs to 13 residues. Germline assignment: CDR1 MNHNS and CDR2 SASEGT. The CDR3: CASSPGGNQPQHF. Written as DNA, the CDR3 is TGTGCCAGCAGCCCGGGGGGCAATCAGCCCCAGCATTTT.

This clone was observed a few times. The CDR3 region is CASSTIRELNTEAFF. DNA of the CDR3: TGTGCCAGCAGCACAATAAGAGAATTGAACACTGAAGCTTTCTTT. The J gene is TRBJ1-1, the V gene TRBV27; D ambiguous. This CDR3 region has 15 residues. Trimming took 6 bases from V and 0 from J, leaving 14 bases between them. Germline CDR1 and CDR2: MNHEY and SMNVEV (reference sequence).

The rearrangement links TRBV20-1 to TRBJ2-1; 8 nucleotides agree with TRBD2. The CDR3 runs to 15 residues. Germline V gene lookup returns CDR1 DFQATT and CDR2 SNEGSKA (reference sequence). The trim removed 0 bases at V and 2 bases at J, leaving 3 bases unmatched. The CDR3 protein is CSARDGTRPYNEQFF. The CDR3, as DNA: TGCAGTGCTAGAGATGGGACTAGGCCCTACAATGAGCAGTTCTTC.

The CDR3 bases are TGTGCCAGCAGTCACGCCCCGGGACAGCCGCCTGAAGCTTTCTTT. Translation: CASSHAPGQPPEAFF. The rearrangement uses TRBV6-1 and TRBJ1-1; 7 bases line up with TRBD1. With V trimmed by 5 bases and J by 6 bases, 12 bases remained unmatched. CDR3 size: 15 residues. Germline-derived CDR1 and CDR2 are MNHNS and SASEGT.

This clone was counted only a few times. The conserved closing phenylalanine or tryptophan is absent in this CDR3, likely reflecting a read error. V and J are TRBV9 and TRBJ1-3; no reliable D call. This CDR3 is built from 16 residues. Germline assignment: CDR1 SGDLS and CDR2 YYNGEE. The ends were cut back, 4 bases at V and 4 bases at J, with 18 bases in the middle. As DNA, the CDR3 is TGTGCCAGCAGCCCACTCACCCCTGCCTCCGGAAACACCATATATTCT. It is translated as CASSPLTPASGNTIYS.

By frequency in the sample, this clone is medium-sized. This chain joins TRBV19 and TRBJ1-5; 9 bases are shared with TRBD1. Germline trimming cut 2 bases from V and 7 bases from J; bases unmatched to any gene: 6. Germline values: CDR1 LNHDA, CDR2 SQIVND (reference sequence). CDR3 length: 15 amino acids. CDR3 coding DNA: TGTGCCAGTAGTATAAGAGGACAGGGGAGACAGCCCCAGCATTTT. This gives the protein CASSIRGQGRQPQHF.